Sequencing of this TCR beta chain was carried out in a study of response to subunit inactivated influenza vaccine. Study-wide points: Authors suggested each seasonal flu vaccination may recruit only limited numbers of new T cells.

This clonotype was recorded many times. Its antigen is not identified. Each CDR3 protein gets one entry after TCRdb re-called the RT-PCR reads with MiXCR. The table lists about 700,000 distinct CDR3 sequences, about 15% of them singletons. Sequenced here: PBMCs from blood, sampled less than 15 days before vaccination. This receptor was identified in a man aged 50 to 60 who received an inactivated influenza vaccine.

The CDR3: CAISDVDRGLRETQYF. CDR3 nucleotide sequence: TGTGCCATCAGTGACGTAGACAGGGGGTTACGAGAGACCCAGTACTTC. V gene TRBV10-3 combines with J gene TRBJ2-5, with TRBD1 matching 9 bases. The V gene end was trimmed by 3 bases and the J gene end by 4 bases; junction bases not matched to a gene: 9. The CDR3 sequence is 16 residues long. CDR1 ENHRY and CDR2 SYGVKD come from the germline V gene.